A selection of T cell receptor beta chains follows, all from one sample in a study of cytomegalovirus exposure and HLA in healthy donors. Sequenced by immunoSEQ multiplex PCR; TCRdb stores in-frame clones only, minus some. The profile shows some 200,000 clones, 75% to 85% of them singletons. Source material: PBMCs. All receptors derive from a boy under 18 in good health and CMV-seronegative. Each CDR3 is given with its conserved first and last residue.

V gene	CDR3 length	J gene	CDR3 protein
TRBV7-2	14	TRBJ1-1	CASSPNSGLTEAFF
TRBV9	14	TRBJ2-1	CASSVGSNYNEQFF
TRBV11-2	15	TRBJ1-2	CASSAGGTGLYGYTF
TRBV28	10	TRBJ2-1	CASSIREQFF
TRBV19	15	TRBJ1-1	CAIALTGVQLGEAFF
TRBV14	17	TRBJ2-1	CASSRTEGLAGYNEQFF
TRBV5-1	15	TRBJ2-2	CASSFSGANLGELFF
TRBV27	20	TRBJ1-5	CASSSSGTGILFDSNQPQHF
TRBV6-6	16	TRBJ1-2	CASSHPGGGRDYGYTF
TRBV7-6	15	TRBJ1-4	CASSLQGPVNEKLFF